Listed below are T cell receptor beta chains from one sample, sequenced in a study of beta chain features in type 1 diabetes. Method: immunoSEQ multiplex PCR; TCRdb's copy keeps in-frame clones and lacks some. This table holds hundreds of thousands of clones, around 30% found once. Source material: naive CD4+ T cells from blood. Source of these receptors: a man younger than 35 in good health. Both conserved end residues are part of each CDR3. D genes are given only for firm matches. A row's size may be missing; if present it is once, few, many or a size class.

v_call	j_call	d_call	clone_size	cdr3_nt	cdr3_aa
TRBV4-3	TRBJ2-3	.	few	TGCGCCAGCAGCCGTAACCGACCAAGCATAGTTCTCCAAGATACGCAGTATTTT	CASSRNRPSIVLQDTQYF
TRBV11-2	TRBJ1-4	.	.	TGTGCCAGCAGCTTAGAACCGGGACCTGGGGGAGTTTTC	CASSLEPGPGGVF
TRBV29-1	TRBJ2-7	TRBD1	.	TGCATCGTCCAGGGGGCTGGGAACGAGCAGTACTTC	CIVQGAGNEQYF
TRBV29-1	TRBJ2-2	.	.	TGCAGCGTTGCTGGGAGCGGCACCGGGGAGCTGTTTTTT	CSVAGSGTGELFF
TRBV9	TRBJ2-5	.	.	TGTGCCAGCAGCGAGAGGGTTCAATATCAAGAGACCCAGTACTTC	CASSERVQYQETQYF
TRBV29-1	TRBJ2-7	.	few	TGCAGCGTTGCAGGGCGGCAGGGGCTGGCCGAGCAGTACTTC	CSVAGRQGLAEQYF
TRBV30	TRBJ2-3	.	.	TGTGCCTGGAGTGTTTTCTCAGATACGCAGTATTTT	CAWSVFSDTQYF
TRBV7-2	TRBJ2-1	TRBD2	.	TGTGCCAGCAGGTTTAGCGGGAGTGGCTACAATGAGCAGTTCTTC	CASRFSGSGYNEQFF
TRBV15	TRBJ2-1	.	few	TGTGCCACCAGCAGAGGCTTATCCTACAATGAGCAGTTCTTC	CATSRGLSYNEQFF
TRBV29-1	TRBJ1-5	TRBD1	.	TGCAGCGTTGCCTTCGCAGGGGGAAATCAGCCCCAGCATTTT	CSVAFAGGNQPQHF
TRBV29-1	TRBJ2-1	TRBD2	few	TGCAGCGTTGAAAAGTTAGCGGGACCCACCGCCAATGAGCAGTTCTTC	CSVEKLAGPTANEQFF
TRBV20-1	TRBJ2-7	.	.	TGCAGTGCCTGGCGCGCTTACGAGCAGTACTTC	CSAWRAYEQYF
TRBV30	TRBJ1-2	.	.	TGTGCCTGGAGTGGGGACTCCTATGGCTACACCTTC	CAWSGDSYGYTF
TRBV7-8	TRBJ2-3	.	.	TGTGCCAGCAGCTTGTATGTAGATACGCAGTATTTT	CASSLYVDTQYF
TRBV4-1	TRBJ1-4	.	.	TGCGCCAGCAGCCGATTGAGGGCTAATGAAAAACTGTTTTTT	CASSRLRANEKLFF
TRBV27	TRBJ2-5	TRBD2	.	TGTGCCAGCAGTTTAGCGGGGGGCAGGGAGACCCAGTACTTC	CASSLAGGRETQYF
TRBV4-2	TRBJ2-2	TRBD2	.	TGTGCCAGCAGCCAAGCCCTAGCGGGAGGCCCCGGGGAGCTGTTTTTT	CASSQALAGGPGELFF
TRBV7-9	TRBJ1-1	.	.	TGTGCCAGCAGCCCCGAACGGGGACACACTGAAGCTTTCTTT	CASSPERGHTEAFF
TRBV7-9	TRBJ1-4	.	.	TGTGCCAGCAGCTTAGTGGAGGGGAGTGAAAAACTGTTTTTT	CASSLVEGSEKLFF
TRBV7-9	TRBJ1-5	.	.	TGTGCCAGCAGCATCGGACGGGATCAGCCCCAGCATTTT	CASSIGRDQPQHF
TRBV29-1	TRBJ2-1	.	few	TGCAGCGTTGATGGTCAGGGGGGCTACAATGAGCAGTTCTTC	CSVDGQGGYNEQFF
TRBV15	TRBJ2-7	.	.	TGTGCCACCAGCAGACTAAAAAACGGCTACGAGCAGTACTTC	CATSRLKNGYEQYF
TRBV30	TRBJ2-1	.	.	TGTGCCTGGACCCAAGAAGCTAGGTCGGATGAGCAGTTCTTC	CAWTQEARSDEQFF
TRBV4-3	TRBJ2-3	.	.	TGCGCCAGCAGCCGCCTCCCCTACGGGGCAGATACGCAGTATTTT	CASSRLPYGADTQYF
TRBV14	TRBJ2-7	.	.	TGTGCCAGCAGCCAAATACGGCTGACGGACGAGCAGTACTTC	CASSQIRLTDEQYF
TRBV29-1	TRBJ2-7	TRBD1	.	TGCAGCGTTCGCCGGGACAGGGACGAGCAGTACTTC	CSVRRDRDEQYF
TRBV7-8	TRBJ2-5	.	.	TGTGCCAGCAGCTTGGCAGGGACGGACCAAGAGACCCAGTACTTC	CASSLAGTDQETQYF
TRBV29-1	TRBJ2-7	TRBD1	few	TGCAGCGTCACGACAGGGGGAACCTACGAGCAGTACTTC	CSVTTGGTYEQYF
TRBV28	TRBJ1-1	.	few	TGTGCCAGCAGTTTTATTGTCAGCGAAGTGTTCTTT	CASSFIVSEVFF
TRBV11-3	TRBJ2-1	.	.	TGTGCCAGCCGCCGCCGGGACACCAATGAGCAGTTCTTC	CASRRRDTNEQFF
TRBV10-3	TRBJ2-6	.	.	TGTGCCATCAGTGAACAGGGATCTGGGGCCAACGTCCTGACTTTC	CAISEQGSGANVLTF
TRBV5-6	TRBJ2-7	.	.	TGTGCCAGCAGCTCCTTGTGGACGGCGAACTACGAGCAGTACTTC	CASSSLWTANYEQYF
TRBV29-1	TRBJ2-7	TRBD2	few	TGCAGCGTAGCAGGGACTAGCGCCTCCTACGAGCAGTACTTC	CSVAGTSASYEQYF
TRBV28	TRBJ2-4	.	few	TGTGCCAGCAGGATCACAACAGAAAACATTCAGTACTTC	CASRITTENIQYF
TRBV13	TRBJ2-5	.	.	TGTGCCCGCAGCTTGGCCAGACAAGAGACCCAGTACTTC	CARSLARQETQYF
TRBV11-2	TRBJ2-3	TRBD1	few	TGTGCCAGCCTACGACAGGGTGACACAGATACGCAGTATTTT	CASLRQGDTDTQYF
TRBV4-3	TRBJ2-1	TRBD1	.	TGCGCCAGCAGCCAAGGACAGGGGCGAAATGAGCAGTTCTTC	CASSQGQGRNEQFF
TRBV7-3	TRBJ2-7	.	.	TGTGCCAGCAGCTTAGAAGCGCGACCCAGTTACGAGCAGTACTTC	CASSLEARPSYEQYF
TRBV7-2	TRBJ2-1	TRBD2	few	TGTGCCAGCAGCCTACCCGGACTAGCTAAAAACCAGTTCTTC	CASSLPGLAKNQFF
TRBV5-1	TRBJ2-2	.	few	TGCGCCAGCAGCCCCGGACAGCTACAGGACACCGGGGAGCTGTTTTTT	CASSPGQLQDTGELFF
TRBV30	TRBJ1-2	TRBD1	.	TGTGCCTGGAGTAGGGACAGGGCGTACTATGGCTACACCTTC	CAWSRDRAYYGYTF
TRBV11-2	TRBJ2-1	.	few	TGTGCCAGCAGCTTAGGCCGGGACTTCTACAATGAGCAGTTCTTC	CASSLGRDFYNEQFF
TRBV15	TRBJ2-7	TRBD1	few	TGTGCCACCAGCAGAGAGCTGGGGACAGCCTCCTACGAGCAGTACTTC	CATSRELGTASYEQYF
TRBV9	TRBJ2-1	.	few	TGTGCCAGCAGCGTAGGGGCTAGCTCCTACAATGAGCAGTTCTTC	CASSVGASSYNEQFF
TRBV19	TRBJ2-1	.	.	TGTGCCAGTCGGCTAGAGGGTTACAATGAGCAGTTCTTC	CASRLEGYNEQFF
TRBV9	TRBJ2-4	.	few	TGTGCCAGCAGCGTAGCAAATAGAGCAAGGTCCCAAGCCAAAAACATTCAGTACTTC	CASSVANRARSQAKNIQYF
TRBV4-2	TRBJ1-1	.	.	TGTGCCAGCAGCCAAGACAGGGGAGATCCTGAAGCTTTCTTT	CASSQDRGDPEAFF
TRBV28	TRBJ2-1	TRBD2	.	TGTGCCAGCAGTCCGGCGGGAGGGTCCAAAGTTTTCTACAATGAGCAGTTCTTC	CASSPAGGSKVFYNEQFF
TRBV18	TRBJ1-5	.	few	TGTGCCAGCTCACCGCAGGGCCAACACCAGCATTTT	CASSPQGQHQHF
TRBV30	TRBJ2-2	.	few	TGTGCCTGGAGTCCACGCGGGCCTGGGGAGCTGTTTTTT	CAWSPRGPGELFF
TRBV7-8	TRBJ2-1	.	.	TGTGCCAGCAGCTTAATGGGGTGGATGAGGGACAATGAGCAGTTCTTC	CASSLMGWMRDNEQFF
TRBV11-2	TRBJ2-5	.	.	TGTGCCAGCGGCCGCCTCTCAACAGGTTTTTCGGTTCAAGAGACCCAGTACTTC	CASGRLSTGFSVQETQYF
TRBV27	TRBJ2-7	.	.	TGTGCCAGCAGTCCCCTGGGAGTCTCCTACGAGCAGTACTTC	CASSPLGVSYEQYF
TRBV4-3	TRBJ2-1	.	few	TGCGCCAGCAGCCAAGAACATAGATCGAAGCAGTTCTTC	CASSQEHRSKQFF
TRBV16	TRBJ1-2	.	once	TGTGCCAGCAGACAGGGTGGGAACTATGGCTACACCTTC	CASRQGGNYGYTF
TRBV5-4	TRBJ2-4	.	few	TGTGCCAGCAGCTGGGATGTAGCCAAAAACATTCAGTACTTC	CASSWDVAKNIQYF
TRBV7-3	TRBJ1-1	.	.	TGTGCCAGCAGCTTAGGGACGAACACTGAAGCTTTCTTT	CASSLGTNTEAFF